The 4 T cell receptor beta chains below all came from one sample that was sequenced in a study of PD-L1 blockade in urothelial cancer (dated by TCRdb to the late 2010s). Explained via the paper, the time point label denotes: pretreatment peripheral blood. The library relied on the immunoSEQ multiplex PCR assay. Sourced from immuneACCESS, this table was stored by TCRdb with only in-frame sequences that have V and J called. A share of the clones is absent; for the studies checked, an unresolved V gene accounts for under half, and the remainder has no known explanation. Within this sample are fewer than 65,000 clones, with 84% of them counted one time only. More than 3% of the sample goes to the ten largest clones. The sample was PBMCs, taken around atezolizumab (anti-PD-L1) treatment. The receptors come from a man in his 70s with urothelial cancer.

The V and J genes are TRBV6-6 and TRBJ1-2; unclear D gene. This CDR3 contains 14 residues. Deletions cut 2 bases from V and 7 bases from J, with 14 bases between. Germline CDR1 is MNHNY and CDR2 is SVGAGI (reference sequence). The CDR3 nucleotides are TGTGCCAGCAGTTACGGGCCGGATTTGGGTGGCTACACCTTC. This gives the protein CASSYGPDLGGYTF.

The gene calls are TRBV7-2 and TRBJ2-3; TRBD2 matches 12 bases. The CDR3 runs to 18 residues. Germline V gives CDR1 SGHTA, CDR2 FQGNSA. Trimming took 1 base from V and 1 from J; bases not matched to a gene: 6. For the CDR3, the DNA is TGTGCCAGCAGCTTAGGACTAGCGGGAGCGTTGGGCACAGATACGCAGTATTTT. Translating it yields CASSLGLAGALGTDTQYF.

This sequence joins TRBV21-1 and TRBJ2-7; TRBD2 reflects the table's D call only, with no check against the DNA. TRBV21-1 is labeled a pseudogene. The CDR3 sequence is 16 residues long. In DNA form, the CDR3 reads TGTGCCAGCAGCGTCCGGACTCAGACTAGCTCCTACGAGCAGTACTTC. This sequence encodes CASSVRTQTSSYEQYF.

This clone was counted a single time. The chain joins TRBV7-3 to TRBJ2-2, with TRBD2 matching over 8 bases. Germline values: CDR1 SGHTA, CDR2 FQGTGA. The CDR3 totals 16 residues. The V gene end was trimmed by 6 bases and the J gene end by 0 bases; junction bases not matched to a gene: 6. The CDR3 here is CASSKTGGANTGELFF. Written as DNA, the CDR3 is TGTGCCAGCAGTAAAACCGGGGGGGCGAACACCGGGGAGCTGTTTTTT.